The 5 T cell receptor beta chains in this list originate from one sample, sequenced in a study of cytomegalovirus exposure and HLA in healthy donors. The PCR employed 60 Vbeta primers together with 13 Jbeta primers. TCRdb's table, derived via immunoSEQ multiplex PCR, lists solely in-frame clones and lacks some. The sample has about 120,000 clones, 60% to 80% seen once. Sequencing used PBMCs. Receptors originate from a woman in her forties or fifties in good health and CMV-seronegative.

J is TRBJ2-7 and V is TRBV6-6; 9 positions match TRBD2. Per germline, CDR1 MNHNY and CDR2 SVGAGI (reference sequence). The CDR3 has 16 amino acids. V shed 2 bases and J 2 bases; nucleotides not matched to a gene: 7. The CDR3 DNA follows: TGTGCCAGCAGTTACCGTGGGCGGGAGGGAACCTACGAGCAGTACTTC. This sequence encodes CASSYRGREGTYEQYF.

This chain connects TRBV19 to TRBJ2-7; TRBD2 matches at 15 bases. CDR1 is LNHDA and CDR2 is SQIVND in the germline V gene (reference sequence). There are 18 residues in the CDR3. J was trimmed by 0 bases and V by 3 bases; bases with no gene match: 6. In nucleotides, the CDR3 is TGTGCCAGTAGTATTCGGACTAGCGGGAGGGCCCCCTCCTACGAGCAGTACTTC. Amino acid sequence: CASSIRTSGRAPSYEQYF.

The CDR3 nucleotides are TGTGCCAGCAGAATTTCAGGGGCCGGTGGCTACACCTTC. Its translation: CASRISGAGGYTF. This sequence joins TRBV5-4 and TRBJ1-2; perhaps TRBD1 as D (6 bases). Germline V gene data show CDR1 as SGHNT and CDR2 as YYREEE (reference sequence). The CDR3 totals 13 residues. Trimming removed 5 bases at V and 7 bases at J, with 15 bases between.

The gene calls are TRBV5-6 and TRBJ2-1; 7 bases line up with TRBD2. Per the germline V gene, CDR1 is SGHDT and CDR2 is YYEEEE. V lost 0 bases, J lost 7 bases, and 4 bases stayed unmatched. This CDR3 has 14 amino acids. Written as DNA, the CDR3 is TGTGCCAGCAGCTTGGTGGGAGGGTGGAATGAGCAGTTCTTC. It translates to CASSLVGGWNEQFF.

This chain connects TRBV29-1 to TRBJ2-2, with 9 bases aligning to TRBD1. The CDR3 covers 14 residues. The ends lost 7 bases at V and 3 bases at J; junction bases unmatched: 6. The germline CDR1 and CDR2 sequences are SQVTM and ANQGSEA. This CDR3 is CSAWDREYTGELFF. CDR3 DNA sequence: TGCAGCGCCTGGGACAGGGAATACACCGGGGAGCTGTTTTTT.